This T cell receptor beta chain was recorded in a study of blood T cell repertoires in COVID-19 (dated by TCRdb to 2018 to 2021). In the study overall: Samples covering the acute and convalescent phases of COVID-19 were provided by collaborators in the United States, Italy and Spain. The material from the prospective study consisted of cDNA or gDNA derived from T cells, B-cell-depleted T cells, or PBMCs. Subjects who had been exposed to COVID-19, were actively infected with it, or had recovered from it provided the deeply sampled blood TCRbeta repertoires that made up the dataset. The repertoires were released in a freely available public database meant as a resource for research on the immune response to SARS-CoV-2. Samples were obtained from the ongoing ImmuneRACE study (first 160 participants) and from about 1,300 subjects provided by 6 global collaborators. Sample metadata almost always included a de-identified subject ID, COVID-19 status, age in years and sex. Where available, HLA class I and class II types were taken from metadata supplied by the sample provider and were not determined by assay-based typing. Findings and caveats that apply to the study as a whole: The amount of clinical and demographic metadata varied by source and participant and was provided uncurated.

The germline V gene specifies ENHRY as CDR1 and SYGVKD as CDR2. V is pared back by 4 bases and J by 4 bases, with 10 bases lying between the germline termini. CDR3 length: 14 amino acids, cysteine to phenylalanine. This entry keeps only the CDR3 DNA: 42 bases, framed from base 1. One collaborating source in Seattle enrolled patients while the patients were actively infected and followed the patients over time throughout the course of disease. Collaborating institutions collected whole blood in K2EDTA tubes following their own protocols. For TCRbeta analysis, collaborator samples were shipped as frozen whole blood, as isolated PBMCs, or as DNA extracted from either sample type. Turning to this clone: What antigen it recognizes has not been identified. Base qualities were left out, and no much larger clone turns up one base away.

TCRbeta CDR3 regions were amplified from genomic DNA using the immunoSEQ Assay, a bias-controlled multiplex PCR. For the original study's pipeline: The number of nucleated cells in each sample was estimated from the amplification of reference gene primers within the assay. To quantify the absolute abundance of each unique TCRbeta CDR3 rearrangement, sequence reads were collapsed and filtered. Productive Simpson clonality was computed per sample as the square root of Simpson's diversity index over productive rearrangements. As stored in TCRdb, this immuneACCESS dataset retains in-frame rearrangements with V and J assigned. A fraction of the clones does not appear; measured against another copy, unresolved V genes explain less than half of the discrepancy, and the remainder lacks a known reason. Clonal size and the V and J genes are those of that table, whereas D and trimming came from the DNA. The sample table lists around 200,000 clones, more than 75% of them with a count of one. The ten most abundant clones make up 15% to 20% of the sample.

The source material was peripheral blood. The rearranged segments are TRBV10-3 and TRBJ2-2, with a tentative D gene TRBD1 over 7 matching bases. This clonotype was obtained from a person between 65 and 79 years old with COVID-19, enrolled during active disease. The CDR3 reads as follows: CAISVQGGTGELFF. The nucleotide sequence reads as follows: TGTGCCATCAGTGTTCAGGGGGGCACCGGGGAGCTGTTTTTT.